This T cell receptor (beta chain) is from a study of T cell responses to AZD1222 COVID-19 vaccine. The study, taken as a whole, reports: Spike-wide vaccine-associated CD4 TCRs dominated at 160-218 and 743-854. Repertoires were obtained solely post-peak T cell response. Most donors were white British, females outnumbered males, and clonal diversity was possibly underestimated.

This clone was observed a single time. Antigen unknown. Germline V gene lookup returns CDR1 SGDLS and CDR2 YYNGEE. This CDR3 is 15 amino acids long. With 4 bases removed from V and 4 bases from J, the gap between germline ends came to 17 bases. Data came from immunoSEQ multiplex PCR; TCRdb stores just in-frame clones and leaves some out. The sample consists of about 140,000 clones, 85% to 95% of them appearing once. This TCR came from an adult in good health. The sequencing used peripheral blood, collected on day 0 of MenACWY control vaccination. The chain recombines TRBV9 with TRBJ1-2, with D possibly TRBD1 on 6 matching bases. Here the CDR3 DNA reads TGTGCCAGCAGCCCCGGACAGCAACTCTCCTATGGCTACACCTTC. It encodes CASSPGQQLSYGYTF.